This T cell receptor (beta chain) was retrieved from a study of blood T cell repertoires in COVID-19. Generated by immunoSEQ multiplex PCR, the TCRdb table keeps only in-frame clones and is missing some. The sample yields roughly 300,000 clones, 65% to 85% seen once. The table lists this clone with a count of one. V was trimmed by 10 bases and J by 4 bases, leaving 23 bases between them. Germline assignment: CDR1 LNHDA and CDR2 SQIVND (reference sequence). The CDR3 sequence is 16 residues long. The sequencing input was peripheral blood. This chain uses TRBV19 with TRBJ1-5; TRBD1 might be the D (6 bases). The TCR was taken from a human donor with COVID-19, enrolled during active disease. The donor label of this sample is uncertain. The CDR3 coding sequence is TGTGCCACCTGGGGTAGGAGGGGGGGGAAGAATCAGCCCCAGCATTTT. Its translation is CATWGRRGGKNQPQHF.